This T cell receptor beta chain comes out of a study of blood T cells in healthy people across ages. Background on the study: About one barcoded beta molecule was captured per two T cells (by template switching). The study's findings and limits: Per million T cells, TCR beta diversity dropped roughly linearly as age increased.

The germline V gene has CDR1 SQVTM and CDR2 ANQGSEA. The CDR3 contains 14 residues. Between the trimmed V and J ends, which lost 7 bases and 4 bases, there was a span of 17 bases. This clonotype has at least ten counts. Its antigen is as yet unknown. There were at least 5 micrograms of total RNA extracted from every sample. With a J-beta primer mix and a sample-barcoded 5' primer, a second PCR ran roughly 6 to 12 cycles. TCRdb re-called the 5' RACE reads through MiXCR, storing one row per CDR3 protein. The sample has about 1.7 million distinct CDR3 sequences, about 30% seen once. The chain carries TRBV29-1 and TRBJ2-1, with a possible D match to TRBD1 (5 bases). Sequenced: blood. The sequence was obtained from a woman younger than 45 in good health. The CDR3 region is CSACTDKNYNEQFF. The CDR3 DNA follows: TGCAGCGCCTGTACGGACAAGAATTACAATGAGCAGTTCTTC.